Each of the 5 T cell receptor beta chains below was sequenced from the same sample in a study of preoperative IRX-2 immunotherapy in early breast cancer. Assay: immunoSEQ multiplex PCR; the TCRdb copy retains only in-frame clones and omits some. The sample includes fewer than 8,000 clones, 65% to 85% of them seen just once. The treatment denotes: preoperative locoregional IRX-2 cytokine immunotherapy. The starting material was tumor tissue, obtained after IRX-2 immunotherapy. The receptors were gathered from a human donor with breast cancer.

The V and J genes are TRBV11-3 and TRBJ2-1; 9 bases match TRBD2. This CDR3 is built from 14 residues. Germline CDR1 reads SGHNT; CDR2 reads YENEEA. Trimming removed 4 bases from V and 6 bases from J; junction bases left unmatched: 4. The CDR3 protein is CASSSLLAGNEQFF. The CDR3 nucleotides read TGTGCCAGCAGCTCTCTACTAGCGGGCAATGAGCAGTTCTTC.

This clone rates as medium-sized (0.01 to 0.1%). The rearrangement joins TRBV6-8 to TRBJ2-7, with D perhaps TRBD2 (6 bases). Germline V gene data show CDR1 as MNHGY and CDR2 as SAAAGT. The V gene lost 5 bases and the J gene lost 6 bases, with 20 bases spanning the gap. The CDR3 extends over 15 amino acids. CDR3 DNA sequence: TGTGCCAGCAGTAGGCTAGCGCTATTACCTCCCGAGCAGTACTTC. Its translation: CASSRLALLPPEQYF.

The chain links TRBV7-7 to TRBJ1-1; D is possibly TRBD1 (6 bases). Germline V gene sequence: CDR1 SSHAT, CDR2 FNYEAQ (reference sequence). CDR3 length: 16 amino acids. V was trimmed by 3 bases and J by 0 bases, leaving 14 bases between them. CDR3 protein: CASSFAGPGVNTEAFF. The CDR3 DNA follows: TGTGCCAGCAGCTTTGCAGGGCCAGGGGTGAACACTGAAGCTTTCTTT.

This clone was seen only once. This sequence joins TRBV11-3 and TRBJ2-3; 12 bases fit TRBD1. Germline CDR1 is SGHNT and CDR2 is YENEEA. This CDR3 is 16 amino acids long. V shed 5 bases and J 4 bases; nucleotides not matched to a gene: 7. The CDR3 loop is CASSPPGQGASDTQYF. Written as DNA, the CDR3 is TGTGCCAGCAGCCCTCCGGGACAGGGGGCATCAGATACGCAGTATTTT.

The chain uses TRBV6-8 and TRBJ1-5; a weak D match, TRBD1 (5 bases). In germline, CDR1 is MNHGY, CDR2 SAAAGT. The CDR3 contains 16 residues. With 5 bases removed from V and 2 bases from J, the gap between germline ends came to 16 bases. The CDR3 region has the DNA TGTGCCAGCAGTGACCAGGGAGGTTGGGGCAATCAGCCCCAGCATTTT. Amino acid sequence: CASSDQGGWGNQPQHF.